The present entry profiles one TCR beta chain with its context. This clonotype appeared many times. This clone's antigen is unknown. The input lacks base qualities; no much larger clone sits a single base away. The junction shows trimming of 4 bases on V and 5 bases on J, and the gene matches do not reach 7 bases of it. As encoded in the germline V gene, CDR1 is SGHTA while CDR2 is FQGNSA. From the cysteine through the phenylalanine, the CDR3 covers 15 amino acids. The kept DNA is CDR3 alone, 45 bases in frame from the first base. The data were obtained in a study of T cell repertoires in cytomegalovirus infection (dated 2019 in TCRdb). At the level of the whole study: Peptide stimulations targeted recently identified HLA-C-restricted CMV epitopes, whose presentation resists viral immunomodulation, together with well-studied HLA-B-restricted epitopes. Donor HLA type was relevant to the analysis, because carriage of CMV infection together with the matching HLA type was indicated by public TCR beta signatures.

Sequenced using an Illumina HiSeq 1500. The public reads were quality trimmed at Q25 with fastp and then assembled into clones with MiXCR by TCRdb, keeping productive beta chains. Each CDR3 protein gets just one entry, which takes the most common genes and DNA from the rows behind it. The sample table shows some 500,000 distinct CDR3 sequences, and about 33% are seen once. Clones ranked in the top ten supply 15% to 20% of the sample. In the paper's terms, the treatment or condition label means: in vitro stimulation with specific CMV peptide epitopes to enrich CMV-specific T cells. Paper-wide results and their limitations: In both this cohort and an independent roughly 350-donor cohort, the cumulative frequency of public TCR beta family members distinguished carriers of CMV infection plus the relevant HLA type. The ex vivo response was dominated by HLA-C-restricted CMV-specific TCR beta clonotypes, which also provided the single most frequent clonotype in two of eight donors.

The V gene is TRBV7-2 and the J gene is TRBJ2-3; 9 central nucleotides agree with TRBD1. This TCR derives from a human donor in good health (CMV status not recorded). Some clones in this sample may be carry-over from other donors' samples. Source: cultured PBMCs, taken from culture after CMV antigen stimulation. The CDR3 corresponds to CASSSGQGVGDTQYF. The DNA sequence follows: TGTGCCAGCAGCTCGGGACAGGGAGTAGGAGATACGCAGTATTTT.